This T cell receptor (beta chain) was found in a study of CD8+CD57+ T cells in acquired aplastic anemia. Study-level findings and limits: Approximately 30 CD8+ CDR3 sequences were shared between patients and controls.

The patients chosen for sequencing had shown expansion of CD8+CD57+ cells (detected by flow cytometry). Profiles of TCR beta VDJ and CDR3 were generated from a genomic DNA template. TCRdb reprocessed the reads with MiXCR, giving one entry per CDR3 protein. The sample includes 450,000 to 550,000 distinct CDR3 sequences, roughly a third of them seen just once. Comments on this clonotype: Its antigen is not known.

The sequencing input was sorted CD4+, CD8+, or CD8+CD57+ T cells (not recorded which) from PBMCs. This receptor was identified in a human donor with aplastic anemia.

CDR3 coding DNA: TGTGCCAGCAGCGTAGGTCGCCAACTAGCGGGAGAGCTGCAGTTCTTC. This codes for CASSVGRQLAGELQFF. This rearrangement joins TRBV9 to TRBJ2-1; 11 nucleotides line up with TRBD2. Germline CDR1 is SGDLS and CDR2 is YYNGEE. The CDR3 consists of 16 residues. V was clipped by 0 bases and J by 12 bases; unmatched bases: 11.